A selection of T cell receptor beta chains follows, all from one sample in a study of T cell repertoires in cytomegalovirus infection. The antigens these receptors bind are not known. MiXCR, applied by TCRdb to the reads, yields one record per CDR3 protein. The sample holds around 300,000 distinct CDR3 sequences, about 25% seen once. Sequenced here: cultured PBMCs, sampled from culture after CMV antigen stimulation. The receptors were gathered from a human donor in good health (CMV status not recorded). Some clones in this sample may be carry-over from other donors' samples. CDR3s include the opening cysteine and the closing phenylalanine or tryptophan. The D gene is left open where the match is weak. Expanded clones are given a class, and other clones once, few, many or no size at all.

V gene	clone size	J gene	D gene	CDR3 DNA	CDR3 protein
TRBV7-2	many	TRBJ2-1	TRBD2	TGTGCCAGCAGCTCGGGGAGGGCCTCCTACAATGAGCAGTTCTTC	CASSSGRASYNEQFF
TRBV12-5	few	TRBJ2-2	-	TGTGCTAGTGGTTTGGTTAGCGGGGAGCTGTTTTTT	CASGLVSGELFF
TRBV6-1	once	TRBJ2-1	TRBD2	TGTGCCAGCAGCAAGCGGGAGGGCCGCAATGAGCAGTTCTTC	CASSKREGRNEQFF
TRBV12-3/TRBV12-4	-	TRBJ1-1	-	TGTGCCAGCAGTCCCCGGGGGGGCGCCTGGACTGAAGCTTTCTTT	CASSPRGGAWTEAFF
TRBV11-2	few	TRBJ2-5	TRBD2	TGTGCCAGCAGCCCAGGTGCCGGGGGGGGGTACCAAGAGACCCAGTACTTC	CASSPGAGGGYQETQYF
TRBV6-2/TRBV6-3	-	TRBJ1-5	-	TGTGCCAGCAGTTACTCGATTGGCAATCAGCCCCAGCATTTT	CASSYSIGNQPQHF
TRBV7-8	many	TRBJ2-1	TRBD2	TGTGCCAGCAGCTTAGATAGTGCGGGAGTCCTCTCCTACAATGAGCAGTTCTTC	CASSLDSAGVLSYNEQFF
TRBV29-1	few	TRBJ1-1	-	TGCAGCGTTGAAAGGGGGGCAGGTACTGAAGCTTTCTTT	CSVERGAGTEAFF
TRBV6-2/TRBV6-3	few	TRBJ2-1	TRBD2	TGTGCCAGCAGCCGGGGAGGGGTCGAGCAGTTCTTC	CASSRGGVEQFF
TRBV12-3/TRBV12-4	few	TRBJ1-4	-	TGTGCCAGCAGTCCTCCCGGGACTTTGGGTGGAAAACTGTTTTTT	CASSPPGTLGGKLFF
TRBV9	few	TRBJ2-3	TRBD2	TGTGCCAGCAGCTGGACTAGCGGAAACACAGATACGCAGTATTTT	CASSWTSGNTDTQYF
TRBV15	-	TRBJ1-5	TRBD1	TGTGCCACCAGCAGAGATCCACAGGGGGCGTATAGCAATCAGCCCCAGCATTTT	CATSRDPQGAYSNQPQHF
TRBV2	-	TRBJ2-7	-	TGTGCCAGCAGGGAAGGGTGGCACGAGCAGTACTTC	CASREGWHEQYF
TRBV7-2	many	TRBJ2-5	TRBD2	TGTGCCAGCAGCTTAGAATTGTCTAGCGGGAGAGAGACCCAGTACTTC	CASSLELSSGRETQYF
TRBV7-6	-	TRBJ2-2	-	TGTGCCAGCAGCAAACAGGAGCGCACCGGGGAGCTGTTTTTT	CASSKQERTGELFF
TRBV10-3	few	TRBJ1-1	-	TGTGCCATCACGAAGGGGGAGGGGAACACTGAAGCTTTCTTT	CAITKGEGNTEAFF
TRBV20-1	-	TRBJ2-7	-	TGCAGTGCTAGCGGGACCGTCGGGGCCTACGAGCAGTACTTC	CSASGTVGAYEQYF
TRBV11-1	-	TRBJ2-1	TRBD2	TGTGCCAGCAGCTCCCGGGGACTAGCGGGCCCCAATGAGCAGTTCTTC	CASSSRGLAGPNEQFF
TRBV7-9	few	TRBJ2-3	-	TGTGCCAGCAGTTGGGGTTCGGCGCAGTATTTT	CASSWGSAQYF
TRBV7-2	many	TRBJ2-1	-	TGTGCCAGCAGCTTAGAGGGGCTAGGGGATGAGCAGTTCTTC	CASSLEGLGDEQFF
TRBV28	few	TRBJ2-1	TRBD2	TGTGCCAGCAGCCAACTAGCGGGAGGGAGTTACAATGAGCAGTTCTTC	CASSQLAGGSYNEQFF
TRBV7-2	many	TRBJ1-3	-	TGTGCCAGCAGCCCCCTCCCGGGAAACACCATATATTTT	CASSPLPGNTIYF
TRBV7-2	many	TRBJ2-7	TRBD2	TGTGCCAGCAGCCCCCGGGTCGCGGCGGGAGGCACCAACTTC	CASSPRVAAGGTNF
TRBV19	-	TRBJ1-5	-	TGTGCCAGTAGCCCAACAGGTGGCCCCCAGCATTTT	CASSPTGGPQHF
TRBV7-2	many	TRBJ2-1	TRBD2	TGTGCCAGCAGCTTAGGGACTAGCTTCGCCAATGAGCAGTTCTTC	CASSLGTSFANEQFF
TRBV7-2	many	TRBJ1-5	-	TGTGCCAGCAGCCCAGTCGCGGACGGACAGCCCCAGCATTTT	CASSPVADGQPQHF
TRBV19	-	TRBJ2-5	-	TGTGCCAGTAGCACGAACGGGGAGACCCAGTACTTC	CASSTNGETQYF
TRBV7-6	-	TRBJ2-1	TRBD2	TGTGCCAGCAGCCAAGGTACTAGCGGGGCTTACAATGAGCAGTTCTTC	CASSQGTSGAYNEQFF
TRBV20-1	-	TRBJ2-7	TRBD2	TGCAGTGCTAGTTCGCGACTAGCGGGGGAGCAGTACTTC	CSASSRLAGEQYF
TRBV20-1	-	TRBJ2-7	TRBD2	TGCAGTGCTAGGACTAGCGGGAGGCTCTACGAGCAGTACTTC	CSARTSGRLYEQYF
TRBV7-2	-	TRBJ1-2	-	TGTGCCAGCAGCTCAACAGCACTCTATGGCTACACCTTC	CASSSTALYGYTF
TRBV7-9	-	TRBJ2-1	TRBD2	TGTGCCAGCAGCTTTAGCGGGGGGAACAATGAGCAGTTCTTC	CASSFSGGNNEQFF
TRBV27	-	TRBJ2-7	TRBD1	TGTGCCAGCAGTGGGGGACAGGGCGTTACGCAGTACTTC	CASSGGQGVTQYF
TRBV6-5	-	TRBJ2-7	TRBD2	TGTGCCAGCATGGGACTAGTGGGTTACGAGCAGTACTTC	CASMGLVGYEQYF
TRBV11-2	few	TRBJ1-3	-	TGTGCCAGCAGCGTTACAGGTTTCAGCTCTGGAAACACCATATATTTT	CASSVTGFSSGNTIYF
TRBV7-2	many	TRBJ2-2	-	TGTGCCAGCAGCTTAGGAAGGGGGGACACCGGGGAGCTGTTTTTT	CASSLGRGDTGELFF
TRBV14	many	TRBJ2-2	-	TGTGCCAGCAGCCAAGACAGGGGTACGAACACCGGGGAGCTGTTTTTT	CASSQDRGTNTGELFF
TRBV20-1	-	TRBJ2-3	-	TGCAGTGCTAGAGAGTGGGGGGGGCGAGATACGCAGTATTTT	CSAREWGGRDTQYF
TRBV4-3	-	TRBJ2-3	TRBD2	TGCGCCAGCAGCCAGGCCGTACTAGCGGGAGGAACAGATACGCAGTATTTT	CASSQAVLAGGTDTQYF
TRBV7-8	many	TRBJ1-2	-	TGTGCCAGCAGCTTAAGGGAGGGGCGGACGCTGGACTTC	CASSLREGRTLDF
TRBV7-2	many	TRBJ2-7	TRBD1	TGTGCCAGCAGCGTACAGGGGGCGGGTAGCTCCTACGAGCAGTACTTC	CASSVQGAGSSYEQYF
TRBV4-2	few	TRBJ2-1	-	TGTGCCAGCAGCCCCCCCGGCCTACTCTACAATGAGCAGTTCTTC	CASSPPGLLYNEQFF
TRBV11-2	-	TRBJ1-2	-	TGTGCCAGCAGCTTAAACCCGAGCTATGGCTACACCTTC	CASSLNPSYGYTF
TRBV27	-	TRBJ2-7	TRBD2	TGTGCCAGCAGTCCCCCGGGGAGGGTTGGCTACGAGCAGTACTTC	CASSPPGRVGYEQYF
TRBV20-1	-	TRBJ2-1	TRBD2	TGCAGTGGAGAGCGGGAGGGCCTTAATGAGCAGTTCTTC	CSGEREGLNEQFF
TRBV7-2	few	TRBJ2-5	-	TGTGCCAGCAGCGCCCTCACCGAGACCCAGTACTTC	CASSALTETQYF
TRBV6-1	few	TRBJ1-5	-	TGTGCCAGCAGTCAGATGGGGGGGAATCAGCCCCAGCATTTT	CASSQMGGNQPQHF